The entry that follows covers one T cell receptor beta chain sequence. A much bigger clone sits one base away, suggesting this may be a read error. The template was RNA from unsorted bulk tissue. Distant lung tissue was collected more than 3 cm away from the tumor edge. Chemotherapy-naive patients with new lung cancer underwent thoracic surgery in China, August–late 2014. A modified ARM-PCR protocol with three rounds of nested PCR amplified TCRbeta. From the multiplex PCR reads, TCRdb called clonotypes with MiXCR, one entry per CDR3 protein. The profile shows some 100,000 distinct CDR3 sequences, less than 75% of them singletons. This CDR3 spans 13 amino acids. V was cut by 5 bases and J by 4 bases, with 14 bases left in between. Germline V gene sequence: CDR1 DFQATT, CDR2 SNEGSKA (reference sequence). The record originates from a study of tumor and adjacent non-tumor tissue in lung cancer. Overall study: On average, productive TCRbeta reads reached about 4.17 million per sample.

Material: distant non-tumor lung tissue. V gene TRBV20-1 combines with J gene TRBJ1-2; no definite D call. This clonotype originated in a man in his thirties or forties with non-small cell lung cancer. The DNA for the CDR3 is TGCAGTGCTCCCCGTACGGGCGCCTATGGCTACACCTTC. Protein sequence: CSAPRTGAYGYTF.